This entry lists 8 T cell receptor beta chains sequenced from one sample in a study of blood T cell repertoires in COVID-19. The repertoire was sequenced with immunoSEQ multiplex PCR; TCRdb's copy has only in-frame clones and lacks some. This sample yields 200,000 to 250,000 clones, of which 80% to 90% are seen a single time; about 1.3% belongs to the top ten. Input material: peripheral blood. All receptors derive from a man aged 80 or over with acute or convalescent COVID-19.

V gene TRBV5-1 combines with J gene TRBJ2-3, with TRBD1 identical over 7 bases. The CDR3 is made up of 15 amino acids. J was trimmed by 0 bases and V by 4 bases; bases with no gene match: 5. The germline V gene has CDR1 SGHRS and CDR2 YFSETQ. DNA of the CDR3: TGCGCCAGCAGCCGAGGGGGCTACAGCACAGATACGCAGTATTTT. This translates into CASSRGGYSTDTQYF.

V usage is TRBV15 and J usage is TRBJ2-3; a possible D gene is TRBD2 (5 bases). V gave up 5 bases and J gave up 5 bases, with 17 bases separating them. The CDR3 totals 15 residues. The germline gives CDR1 LNHNV, CDR2 YYDKDF (reference sequence). The CDR3 region is CATSPSGKFGDTQYF. The CDR3, as DNA: TGTGCCACCAGCCCGTCGGGGAAATTTGGAGATACGCAGTATTTT.

The J gene is TRBJ1-3, the V gene TRBV5-1; D gene unclear. CDR1 and CDR2 (germline): SGHRS, YFSETQ. V lost 1 base and J 3 bases, leaving 14 bases between the germline ends. The CDR3 runs to 16 residues. In nucleotides, the CDR3 is TGCGCCAGCAGCTTGTATCCAGCGCGGGATGGAAACACCATATATTTT. Amino acid sequence: CASSLYPARDGNTIYF. The full variable domain, its missing parts supplied by reference TRBV5-1 and TRBJ1-3, is KAGVTQTPRYLIKTRGQQVTLSCSPISGHRSVSWYQQTPGQGLQFLFEYFSETQRNKGNFPGRFSGRQFSNSRSEMNVSTLELGDSALYLCASSLYPARDGNTIYFGEGSWLTVV.

This rearrangement joins TRBV6-1 to TRBJ2-2, with TRBD1 identical over 7 bases. The ends lost 6 bases at V and 1 base at J; junction bases unmatched: 11. CDR3 length equals 17 residues. Germline CDR1 MNHNS, CDR2 SASEGT. The CDR3 reads CASRETGAQRNTGELFF. As DNA, the CDR3 is TGTGCCAGCAGGGAAACAGGGGCCCAAAGGAACACCGGGGAGCTGTTTTTT.

The sample holds one count of this clone. The chain employs TRBV29-1 and TRBJ1-2; a possible D gene is TRBD1 (5 bases). The CDR3 runs 11 residues. Per the germline V gene, CDR1 is SQVTM and CDR2 is ANQGSEA. V was shortened by 7 bases and J by 7 bases, with 13 bases between the two germline ends. The CDR3: CSARGLAGYTF. The CDR3 nucleotides are TGCAGCGCACGGGGACTGGCTGGCTACACCTTC.

V and J are TRBV7-9 and TRBJ1-1; D remains ambiguous. V lost 0 bases and J 4 bases, leaving 12 bases between the germline ends. The CDR3 sequence is 15 residues long. Per germline, CDR1 SEHNR and CDR2 FQNEAQ (reference sequence). The CDR3 sequence is CASSLAGGPGTEAFF. The CDR3 coding sequence is TGTGCCAGCAGCTTAGCGGGAGGCCCTGGCACTGAAGCTTTCTTT. Complete variable domain (other parts from reference TRBV7-9 and TRBJ1-1): DTGVSQNPRHKITKRGQNVTFRCDPISEHNRLYWYRQTLGQGPEFLTYFQNEAQLEKSRLLSDRFSAERPKGSFSTLEIQRTEQGDSAMYLCASSLAGGPGTEAFFGQGTRLTVV.

The CDR3 DNA reads as TGCGCCAGCAGTGAGAGTTTAGCGGGAGGGCCCCACGAGCAGTACTTC. Translation gives CASSESLAGGPHEQYF. The chain joins TRBV10-2 to TRBJ2-7, with 11 bases that match TRBD2. V gave up 2 bases and J gave up 5 bases; unmatched junction bases: 8. The CDR3 runs 16 residues. Germline V gene sequence: CDR1 WSHSY, CDR2 SAAADI.

This sequence joins TRBV15 and TRBJ1-5; D may be TRBD1 (5 bases). The CDR3 has 15 residues. Per the germline V gene, CDR1 is LNHNV and CDR2 is YYDKDF (reference sequence). V gave up 0 bases and J gave up 3 bases, with 9 bases separating them. CDR3 in amino acids: CATSRDLQDNQPQHF. CDR3 sequence (DNA): TGTGCCACCAGCAGAGATCTACAGGACAATCAGCCCCAGCATTTT.